This TCR beta chain was captured in a study of early T cells in non-severe SARS-CoV-2 infection (dated by TCRdb to 2020 to 2023). At the level of the whole study: Because TCR sequencing was done on bulk RNA from unsorted whole blood, the alpha and beta chains could not be paired. Results and caveats for the whole study, not just this receptor: VDJdb matching was skewed toward anti-spike CD8 responses, so virus-specific expansions were likely underestimated and private and CD4 specificities were missed.

The CDR3, from cysteine to phenylalanine, totals 11 residues. Solely the CDR3 DNA is kept, with 33 bases framed from the first base. Trimming takes 5 bases from V and 7 bases from J, and the germline ends sit 3 bases apart. CDR1 SEHNR and CDR2 FQNEAQ were looked up in the germline V gene (reference sequence). The library was generated by 5' RACE. This sample was sequenced with a NextSeq 500. To correct for sequencing error and PCR bias, the TCR library protocol tagged individual cDNA molecules with unique molecular identifiers. TCR alpha and beta chains were both sequenced, and the abundances of alpha and beta sequences in each sample were closely correlated with each other. The source study handled its data this way. Decombinator V4 was used to perform V gene, J gene and CDR3 annotation of TCR sequences. TCRs were defined as expanded if a significant change between any two time points was detected under a Poisson model with p below 0.0001. TCR abundances were normalised to the total number of TCRs sequenced per sample and expressed as counts per million. MAIT TCRs were defined by TRAV1-2 paired with TRAJ12, TRAJ20 or TRAJ33, and iNKT TCRs by TRAV10 paired with TRAJ18. VDJdb, accessed on 1 November 2021, was searched for TCRs annotated for CMV, EBV and SARS-CoV-2, and TCRs annotated for more than one antigen were excluded. TCRdb passed the public sequencing reads through fastp at Q25 and MiXCR, retaining productive beta sequences. Records with the same CDR3 protein are collapsed into one entry carrying the most frequent genes and DNA. TCRdb, not the original authors, processed these V and J calls. The sample table holds about 40,000 distinct CDR3 sequences, of which 4.7% were seen once. The ten largest clones take up less than 6% of the sample.

A case-control design nested within a healthcare worker cohort in London, UK, was used, with weekly nasopharyngeal swab PCR tests and blood sampling performed. Healthcare workers were enrolled in the week of the UK lockdown, from 23 to 31 March 2020, and were followed every week for up to about 16 weeks. Many counts were recorded for this clonotype. Its cognate antigen has yet to be identified. No clone much larger than this one lies a single base away; base qualities are absent. This sequence uses TRBV7-9 and TRBJ1-6; the D gene cannot be named for sure. Sequencing was performed on whole blood. This receptor was identified in an adult who was a healthcare worker with PCR-confirmed SARS-CoV-2 infection or an uninfected control (not recorded which). The CDR3 in this case is CASSLNSPLHF. DNA sequence: TGTGCCAGCAGCCTAAATTCACCCCTCCACTTT.